This TCR beta chain stems from a study of cytomegalovirus exposure and HLA in healthy donors. Here immunoSEQ multiplex PCR was the method, and the copy in TCRdb shows in-frame clones only, minus some. The sample shows approximately 120,000 clones, about 88% of them seen only once. The TCR originated in a woman younger than 30 in good health and CMV-seronegative. Sequencing was done on a sample of PBMCs.

CDR3 sequence: CASSFRQDRNTEAFF. The CDR3 DNA reads as TGTGCCAGCAGCTTTCGACAGGACCGGAACACTGAAGCTTTCTTT. The chain couples TRBV5-6 to TRBJ1-1, with a possible D match to TRBD1 (6 bases). Trimming shortened V by 2 bases and J by 1 base, and 12 bases separated the two germline ends. The CDR3 has 15 amino acids. Germline CDR1 is SGHDT and CDR2 is YYEEEE.